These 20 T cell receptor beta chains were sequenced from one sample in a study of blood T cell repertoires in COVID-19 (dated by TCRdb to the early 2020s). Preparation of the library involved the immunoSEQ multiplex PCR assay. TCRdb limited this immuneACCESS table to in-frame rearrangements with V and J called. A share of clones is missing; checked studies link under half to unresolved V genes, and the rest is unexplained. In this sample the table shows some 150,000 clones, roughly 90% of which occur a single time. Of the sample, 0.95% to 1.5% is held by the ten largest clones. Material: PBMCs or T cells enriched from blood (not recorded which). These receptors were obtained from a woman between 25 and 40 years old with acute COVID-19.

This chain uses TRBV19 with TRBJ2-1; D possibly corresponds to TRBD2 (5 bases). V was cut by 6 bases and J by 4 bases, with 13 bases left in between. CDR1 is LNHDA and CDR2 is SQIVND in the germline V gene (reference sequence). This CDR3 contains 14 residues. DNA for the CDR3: TGTGCCAGTAGGACGGGGAGTGGGTACAATGAGCAGTTCTTC. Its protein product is CASRTGSGYNEQFF.

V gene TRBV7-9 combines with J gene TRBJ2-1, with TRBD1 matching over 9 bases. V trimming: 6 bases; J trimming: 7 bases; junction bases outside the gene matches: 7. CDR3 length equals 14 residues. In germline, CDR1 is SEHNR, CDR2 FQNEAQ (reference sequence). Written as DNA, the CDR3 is TGTGCCAGCAGTAGAGGACAGGGGCGGAATGAGCAGTTCTTC. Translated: CASSRGQGRNEQFF.

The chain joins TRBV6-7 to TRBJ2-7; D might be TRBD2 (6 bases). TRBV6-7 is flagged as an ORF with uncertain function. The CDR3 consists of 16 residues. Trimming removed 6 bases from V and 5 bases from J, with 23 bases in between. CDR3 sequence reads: CASSLIVTGTSNEQYF. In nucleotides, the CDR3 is TGTGCCAGCAGCCTTATAGTCACCGGGACTTCCAACGAGCAGTACTTC.

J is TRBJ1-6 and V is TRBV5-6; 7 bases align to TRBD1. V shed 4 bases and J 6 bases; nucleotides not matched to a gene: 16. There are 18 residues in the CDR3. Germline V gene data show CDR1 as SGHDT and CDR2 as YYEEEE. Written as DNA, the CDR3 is TGTGCCAGCAGCCGTATCCGGGACAGTGCTAACTCTAATTCACCCCTCCACTTT. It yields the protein CASSRIRDSANSNSPLHF.

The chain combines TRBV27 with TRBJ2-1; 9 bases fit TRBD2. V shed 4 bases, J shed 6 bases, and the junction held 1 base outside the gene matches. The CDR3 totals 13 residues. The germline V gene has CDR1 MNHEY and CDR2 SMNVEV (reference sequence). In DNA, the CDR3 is TGTGCCAGCAGTTGGACTAGCGCCAATGAGCAGTTCTTC. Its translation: CASSWTSANEQFF.

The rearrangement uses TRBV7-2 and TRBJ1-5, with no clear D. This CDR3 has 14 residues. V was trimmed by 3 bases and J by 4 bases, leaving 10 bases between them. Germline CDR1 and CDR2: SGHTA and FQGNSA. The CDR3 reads CASSFLGGNQPQHF. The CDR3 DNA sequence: TGTGCCAGCAGCTTTCTCGGCGGAAATCAGCCCCAGCATTTT.

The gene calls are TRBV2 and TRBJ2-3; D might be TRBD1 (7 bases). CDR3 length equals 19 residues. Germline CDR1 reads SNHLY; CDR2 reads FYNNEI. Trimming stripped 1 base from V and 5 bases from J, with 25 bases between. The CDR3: CASSEGFGGTGEDRDTQYF. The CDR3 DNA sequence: TGTGCCAGCAGTGAAGGGTTCGGGGGAACAGGGGAGGATAGAGATACGCAGTATTTT.

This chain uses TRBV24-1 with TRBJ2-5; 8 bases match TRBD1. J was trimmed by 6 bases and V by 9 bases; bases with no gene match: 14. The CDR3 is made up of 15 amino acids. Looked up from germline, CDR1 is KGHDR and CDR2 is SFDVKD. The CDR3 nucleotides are TGTGCCACCGATGCAGGGGGCGCGTCCTCCAAGACCCAGTACTTC. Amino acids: CATDAGGASSKTQYF.

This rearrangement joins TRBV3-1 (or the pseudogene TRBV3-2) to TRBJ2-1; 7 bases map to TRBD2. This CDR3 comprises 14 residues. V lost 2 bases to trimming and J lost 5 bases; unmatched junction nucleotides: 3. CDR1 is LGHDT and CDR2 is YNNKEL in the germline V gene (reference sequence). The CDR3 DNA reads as TGTGCCAGCAGCCAATGGGAGGGACACAATGAGCAGTTCTTC. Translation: CASSQWEGHNEQFF.

CDR3 DNA: TGTGCCAGCAGCGCCGGGACTAGCGGTACATACGAGCAGTACTTC. Protein product: CASSAGTSGTYEQYF. The J gene is TRBJ2-7, the V gene TRBV7-3; 11 nucleotides align to TRBD2. The germline V gene has CDR1 SGHTA and CDR2 FQGTGA. V shed 5 bases, J shed 4 bases, and the junction held 7 bases outside the gene matches. The CDR3 totals 15 residues.

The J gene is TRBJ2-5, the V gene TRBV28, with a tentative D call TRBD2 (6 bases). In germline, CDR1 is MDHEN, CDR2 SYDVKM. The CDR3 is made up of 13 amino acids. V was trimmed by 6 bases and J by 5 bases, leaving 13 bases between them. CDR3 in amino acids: CASSRTTGETQYF. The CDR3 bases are TGTGCCAGCAGCCGGACTACGGGCGAGACCCAGTACTTC.

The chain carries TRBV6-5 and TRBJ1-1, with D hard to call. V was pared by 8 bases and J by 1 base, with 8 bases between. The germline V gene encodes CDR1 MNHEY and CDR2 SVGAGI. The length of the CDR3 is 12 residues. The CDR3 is CASRKRNTEAFF. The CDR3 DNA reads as TGTGCCAGCCGAAAGCGGAACACTGAAGCTTTCTTT.

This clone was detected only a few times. The CDR3 nucleotides read TGCGCCAGCAGTGAGTCGACTGAGGACAGGGTGAACACCGGGGAGCTGTTTTTT. Its protein product is CASSESTEDRVNTGELFF. V and J are TRBV10-1 and TRBJ2-2, with 8 bases identical to TRBD1. CDR1 WNHNN and CDR2 SYGVQD come from the germline V gene (reference sequence). The CDR3 is 18 amino acids. V lost 0 bases and J lost 1; bases outside the gene matches: 7.

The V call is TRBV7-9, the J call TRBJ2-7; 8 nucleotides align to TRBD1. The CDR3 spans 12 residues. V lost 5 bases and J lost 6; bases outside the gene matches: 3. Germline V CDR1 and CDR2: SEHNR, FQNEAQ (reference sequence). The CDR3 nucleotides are TGTGCCAGCAGCCCTACAGGGGGCGAGCAGTACTTC. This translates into CASSPTGGEQYF.

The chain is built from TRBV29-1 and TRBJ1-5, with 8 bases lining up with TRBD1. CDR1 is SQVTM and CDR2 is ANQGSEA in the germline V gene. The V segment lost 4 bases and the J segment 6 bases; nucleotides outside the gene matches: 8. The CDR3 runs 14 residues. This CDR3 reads CSVGGQGVGQPQHF. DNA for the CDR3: TGCAGCGTTGGAGGACAGGGCGTAGGTCAGCCCCAGCATTTT.

The CDR3 nucleotides are TGTGCCAGCACCACGTTGGCGGGGGGGCAGTTCTTC. Amino acids: CASTTLAGGQFF. The chain is built from TRBV12-3 or TRBV12-4 and TRBJ2-1, with 8 bases that match TRBD2. V trimming: 7 bases; J trimming: 12 bases; junction bases outside the gene matches: 8. The CDR3 extends over 12 amino acids.

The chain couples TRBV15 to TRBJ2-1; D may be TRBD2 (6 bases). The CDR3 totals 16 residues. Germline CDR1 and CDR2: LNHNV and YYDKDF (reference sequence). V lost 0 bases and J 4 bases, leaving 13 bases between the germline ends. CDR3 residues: CATSRDVASVYNEQFF. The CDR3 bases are TGTGCCACCAGCAGAGATGTGGCTAGCGTATACAATGAGCAGTTCTTC.

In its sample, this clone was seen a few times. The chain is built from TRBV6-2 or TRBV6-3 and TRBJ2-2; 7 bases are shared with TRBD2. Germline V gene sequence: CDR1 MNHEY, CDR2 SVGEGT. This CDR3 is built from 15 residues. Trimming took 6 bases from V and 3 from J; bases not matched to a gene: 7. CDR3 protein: CASSDLSGHTGELFF. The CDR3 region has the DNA TGTGCCAGCAGCGATCTTAGCGGGCACACCGGGGAGCTGTTTTTT.

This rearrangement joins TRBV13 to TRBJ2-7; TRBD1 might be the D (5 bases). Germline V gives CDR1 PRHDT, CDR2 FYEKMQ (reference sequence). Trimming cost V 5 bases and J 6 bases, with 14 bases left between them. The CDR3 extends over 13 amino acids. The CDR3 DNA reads TGTGCCAGCAGCGAACCCGACAGAGCCGAGCAGTACTTC. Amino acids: CASSEPDRAEQYF.

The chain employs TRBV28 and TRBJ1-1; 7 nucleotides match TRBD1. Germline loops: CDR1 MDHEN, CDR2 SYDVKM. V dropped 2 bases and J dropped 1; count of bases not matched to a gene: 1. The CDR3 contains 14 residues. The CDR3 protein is CASSLAGGNTEAFF. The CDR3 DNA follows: TGTGCCAGCAGTTTAGCAGGGGGGAACACTGAAGCTTTCTTT.